This T cell receptor (beta chain) was obtained from a study of CD8+ T cells in alopecia areata. RNA, once extracted, was reverse transcribed into cDNA for use as the sequencing template. Sequencing used immunoSEQ multiplex PCR; TCRdb keeps in-frame clones, though not all of them. The sample shows roughly 200,000 clones, roughly three fifths of them seen only once. Indicated treatment: oral pan-JAK inhibitor, 5-10 mg twice daily. A FACSAria was used to sort CD4+ and CD8+ T cells. These cells came from PBMCs. Germline V lookup: CDR1 MNHEY, CDR2 SVGAGI. The CDR3 covers 13 residues. V shed 7 bases, J shed 9 bases, and the junction held 5 bases outside the gene matches.

The V gene is TRBV6-5, the J gene TRBJ1-6; the match to TRBD1 covers 8 bases. The clonotype was recovered from a human donor with alopecia areata. Sample: CD4+ T cells sorted from blood, taken at week 4, from a patient treated with tofacitinib. CDR3 nucleotide sequence: TGTGCCAGCACCCCAGACAGGGGTTCACCCCTCCACTTT. This gives the protein CASTPDRGSPLHF.